The clone carrying this T cell receptor (beta chain) was counted a few times. Its antigen is not identified. This entry belongs to a study of response to subunit inactivated influenza vaccine. Per the germline V gene, CDR1 is SGHRS and CDR2 is YFSETQ. The germline V and J ends were trimmed by 4 bases and 1 base, with 15 bases remaining between them. This CDR3 spans 16 amino acids. Points from the study as a whole: Every seasonal influenza vaccination brings in few new T cells, the authors suggested.

TCRdb recomputed calls from the RT-PCR reads with MiXCR, one row per CDR3 protein. The table shows roughly 790,000 distinct CDR3 sequences, with 21% occurring only once. This clonotype originated in a man aged 50-60 years who received an inactivated influenza vaccine. This rearrangement joins TRBV5-1 to TRBJ2-1; D gene uncertain. The material sequenced was PBMCs from blood, taken 5 days after vaccination. CDR3 in amino acids: CASSRNGLRSYNEQFF. As DNA, the CDR3 is TGCGCCAGCAGCCGAAACGGGCTTCGTTCCTACAATGAGCAGTTCTTC.